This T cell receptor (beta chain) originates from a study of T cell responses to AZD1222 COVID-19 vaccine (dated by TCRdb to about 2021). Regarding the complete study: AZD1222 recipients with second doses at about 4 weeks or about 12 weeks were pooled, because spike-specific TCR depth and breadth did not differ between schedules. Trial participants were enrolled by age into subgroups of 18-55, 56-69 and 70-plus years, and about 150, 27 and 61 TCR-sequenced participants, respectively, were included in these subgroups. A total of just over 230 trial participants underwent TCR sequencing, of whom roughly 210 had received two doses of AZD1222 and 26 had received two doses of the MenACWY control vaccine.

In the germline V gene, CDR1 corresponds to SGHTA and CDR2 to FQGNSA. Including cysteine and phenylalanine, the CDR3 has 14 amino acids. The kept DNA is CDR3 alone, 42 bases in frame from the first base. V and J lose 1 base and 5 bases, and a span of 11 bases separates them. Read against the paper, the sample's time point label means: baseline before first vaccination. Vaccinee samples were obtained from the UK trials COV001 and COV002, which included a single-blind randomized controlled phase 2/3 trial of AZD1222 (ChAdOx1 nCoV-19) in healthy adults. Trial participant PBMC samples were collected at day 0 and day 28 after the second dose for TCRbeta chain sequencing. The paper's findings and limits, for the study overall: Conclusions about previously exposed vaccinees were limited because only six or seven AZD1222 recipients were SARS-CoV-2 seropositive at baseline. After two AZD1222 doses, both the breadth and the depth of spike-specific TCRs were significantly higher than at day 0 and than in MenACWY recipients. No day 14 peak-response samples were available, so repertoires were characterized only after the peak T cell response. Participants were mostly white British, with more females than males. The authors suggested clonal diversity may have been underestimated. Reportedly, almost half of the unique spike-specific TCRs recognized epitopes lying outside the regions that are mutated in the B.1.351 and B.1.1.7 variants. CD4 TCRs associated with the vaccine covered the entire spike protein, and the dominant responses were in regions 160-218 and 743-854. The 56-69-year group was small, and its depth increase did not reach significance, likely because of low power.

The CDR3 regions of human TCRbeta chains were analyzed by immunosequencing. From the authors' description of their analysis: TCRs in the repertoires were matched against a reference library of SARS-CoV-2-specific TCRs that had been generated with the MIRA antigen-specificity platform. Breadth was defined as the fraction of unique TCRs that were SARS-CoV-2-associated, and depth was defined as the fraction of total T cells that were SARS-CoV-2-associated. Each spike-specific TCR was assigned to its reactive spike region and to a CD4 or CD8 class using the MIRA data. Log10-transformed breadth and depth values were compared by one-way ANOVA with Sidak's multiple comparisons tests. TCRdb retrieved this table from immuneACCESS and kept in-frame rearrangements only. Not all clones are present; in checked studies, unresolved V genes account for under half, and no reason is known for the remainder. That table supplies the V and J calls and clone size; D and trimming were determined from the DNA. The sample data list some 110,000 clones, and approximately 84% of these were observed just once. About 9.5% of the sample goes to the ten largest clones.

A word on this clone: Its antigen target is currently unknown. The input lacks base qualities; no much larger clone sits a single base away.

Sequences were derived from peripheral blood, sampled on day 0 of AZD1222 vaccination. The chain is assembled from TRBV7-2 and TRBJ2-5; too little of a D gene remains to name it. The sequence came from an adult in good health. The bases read TGTGCCAGCAGCTTAGTGGGGTCCTGGGAGACCCAGTACTTC. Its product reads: CASSLVGSWETQYF.